This is a list of T cell receptor beta chains from one sample in a study of cytomegalovirus exposure and HLA in healthy donors. Produced via immunoSEQ multiplex PCR; TCRdb's table is partial and in-frame only. The sample records about 37,000 clones, more than 80% being singletons. The source material was PBMCs. These receptors were collected from a middle-aged woman in good health and CMV-seronegative. The CDR3 runs from the conserved cysteine through the conserved F or W. The D gene is left open where the match is weak. Clone size is stated in some rows and not others, as once, few, many or a class when expanded.

V	J	D	size	CDR3	DNA
TRBV2	TRBJ1-5	-	-	CASSEREGDQPQHF	TGTGCCAGCAGTGAAAGAGAGGGGGATCAGCCCCAGCATTTT
TRBV7-8	TRBJ1-1	TRBD1	-	CASSVDRVKIF	TGTGCCAGCAGCGTGGACAGGGTGAAAATCTTT
TRBV6-5	TRBJ2-5	-	few	CASSSTYRETQYF	TGTGCCAGCAGTTCCACTTACAGGGAGACCCAGTACTTC
TRBV25-1	TRBJ1-1	-	-	CASSEGAGAYTEAFF	TGTGCCAGCAGTGAAGGCGCAGGGGCATACACTGAAGCTTTCTTT
TRBV18	TRBJ1-3	-	-	CASSPPSQGGNTIYF	TGTGCCAGCTCACCTCCCTCGCAGGGCGGAAACACCATATATTTT
TRBV7-2	TRBJ1-6	TRBD1	-	CASSLVGQGNSPLHF	TGTGCCAGCAGCTTAGTGGGACAGGGCAATTCACCCCTCCACTTT
TRBV11-3	TRBJ1-3	-	-	CASSLRGGNTIYF	TGTGCCAGCAGCTTACGGGGTGGAAACACCATATATTTT
TRBV6-1	TRBJ2-6	-	-	CASSEVGISGANVLTF	TGTGCCAGCAGTGAAGTCGGGATCTCTGGGGCCAACGTCCTGACTTTC
TRBV7-6	TRBJ2-7	TRBD2	-	CASSSRTSGGYEQYF	TGTGCCAGCAGCTCCAGGACTAGCGGGGGGTACGAGCAGTACTTC
TRBV4-2	TRBJ2-2	TRBD2	few	CASSQDPLAGVNTGELFF	TGTGCCAGCAGCCAAGATCCCCTAGCGGGGGTGAACACCGGGGAGCTGTTTTTT
TRBV5-1	TRBJ2-2	TRBD1	-	CATGTGDYTGELFF	TGCGCCACCGGGACAGGGGACTACACCGGGGAGCTGTTTTTT
TRBV18	TRBJ2-7	TRBD1	-	CASSPPWQGVHEQYF	TGTGCCAGCTCACCACCCTGGCAGGGGGTCCACGAGCAGTACTTC
TRBV5-1	TRBJ1-1	TRBD1	-	CASSNQGARGDTEAFF	TGCGCCAGCAGCAATCAGGGGGCGCGAGGGGACACTGAAGCTTTCTTT
TRBV9	TRBJ2-2	TRBD1	-	CASSGGQGRTGELFF	TGTGCCAGCTCCGGGGGACAGGGGCGGACCGGGGAGCTGTTTTTT
TRBV9	TRBJ1-1	-	-	CASSVESNREAFF	TGTGCCAGCAGCGTAGAATCGAACAGGGAAGCTTTCTTT
TRBV6-5	TRBJ2-5	TRBD2	-	CASSYGNSGGQETQYF	TGTGCCAGCAGTTACGGAAATAGCGGGGGGCAAGAGACCCAGTACTTC
TRBV11-1	TRBJ1-1	TRBD1	-	CASSHEHRGNTEAFF	TGTGCCAGCAGCCATGAACACAGGGGGAACACTGAAGCTTTCTTT
TRBV2	TRBJ1-4	-	-	CASRSNEKLFF	TGTGCCAGCCGGTCTAATGAAAAACTGTTTTTT
TRBV2	TRBJ1-4	-	-	CASRLGMTNEKLFF	TGTGCCAGCAGGCTCGGGATGACTAATGAAAAACTGTTTTTT
TRBV7-9	TRBJ1-1	-	-	CASSPILANTEAFF	TGTGCCAGCAGCCCAATTCTGGCGAACACTGAAGCTTTCTTT
TRBV5-1	TRBJ2-1	-	-	CASALNSNEQFF	TGCGCCAGCGCCCTAAACTCCAATGAGCAGTTCTTC
TRBV6-5	TRBJ1-6	-	few	CASTDSNSPLHF	TGTGCCAGCACCGACAGTAATTCACCCCTCCACTTT
TRBV4-2	TRBJ1-5	TRBD1	few	CASSQEQGARQPQHF	TGTGCCAGCAGCCAAGAACAGGGGGCTCGTCAGCCCCAGCATTTT
TRBV7-2	TRBJ1-2	-	-	CASSFTRYGYTF	TGTGCCAGCAGCTTTACAAGATATGGCTACACCTTC
TRBV19	TRBJ1-1	-	-	CASLRGLGGTEAFF	TGTGCCAGTCTTCGAGGGTTGGGAGGCACTGAAGCTTTCTTT
TRBV11-3	TRBJ2-5	TRBD2	-	CASSFRIAGATAQETQYF	TGTGCCAGCAGCTTTAGAATAGCGGGGGCCACTGCGCAAGAGACCCAGTACTTC
TRBV29-1	TRBJ2-4	-	-	CSVGSGDASIQYF	TGCAGCGTTGGTTCAGGGGATGCGAGCATTCAGTACTTC
TRBV5-1	TRBJ1-1	-	-	CASSLDGTEAFF	TGCGCCAGCAGCTTGGACGGGACTGAAGCTTTCTTT
TRBV7-3	TRBJ2-2	-	-	CASSLGRGDTGELFF	TGTGCCAGCAGCTTAGGGCGGGGTGACACCGGGGAGCTGTTTTTT
TRBV28	TRBJ1-2	TRBD1	once	CASTGTAYGYTF	TGTGCCAGCACCGGGACAGCTTATGGCTACACCTTC
TRBV7-3	TRBJ2-2	TRBD2	-	CASSRRLAGESGELFF	TGTGCCAGCAGCCGTCGACTAGCGGGGGAGTCCGGGGAGCTGTTTTTT
TRBV15	TRBJ1-1	-	-	CATSRVGGTEAFF	TGTGCCACCAGCAGAGTGGGGGGCACTGAAGCTTTCTTT
TRBV28	TRBJ1-1	TRBD1	-	CAATGGYGNEAFF	TGTGCCGCAACAGGGGGGTATGGTAATGAAGCTTTCTTT
TRBV2	TRBJ1-5	TRBD1	-	CASSRTGGEQPQHF	TGTGCCAGCAGTAGAACAGGGGGGGAACAGCCCCAGCATTTT
TRBV7-7	TRBJ2-1	-	-	CASSTLRDSNEQFF	TGTGCTAGCAGCACTCTTAGGGACTCCAATGAGCAGTTCTTC
TRBV7-8	TRBJ2-1	-	-	CASSLRLAIGEQFF	TGTGCCAGCAGCTTACGGCTAGCGATCGGTGAGCAGTTCTTC
TRBV5-1	TRBJ1-4	-	-	CASSPGLYEKLFF	TGCGCCAGCAGCCCGGGACTCTACGAAAAACTGTTTTTT
TRBV18	TRBJ1-4	TRBD1	-	CTSSQQGLDEKLFF	TGTACCAGCTCACAACAGGGGTTGGATGAAAAACTGTTTTTT
TRBV2	TRBJ1-1	TRBD1	few	CASTAGTGWTEAFF	TGTGCCAGCACCGCAGGGACAGGTTGGACTGAAGCTTTCTTT
TRBV28	TRBJ1-2	-	-	CASSLGDLLSGYTF	TGTGCCAGCAGTTTAGGAGACCTCCTGAGTGGCTACACCTTC
TRBV18	TRBJ1-1	-	-	CASSLYTGEAFF	TGTGCCAGCTCACTCTACACAGGTGAAGCTTTCTTT
TRBV6-1	TRBJ2-7	TRBD1	-	CASSEARQGSYEQYF	TGTGCCAGCAGTGAAGCCCGACAGGGTTCCTACGAGCAGTACTTC
TRBV27	TRBJ2-1	-	-	CASWGGGYNEQFF	TGTGCCAGCTGGGGGGGCGGGTACAATGAGCAGTTCTTC
TRBV5-1	TRBJ1-5	-	-	CASSYDSSQPQHF	TGCGCCAGCAGCTACGACTCATCTCAGCCCCAGCATTTT
TRBV2	TRBJ1-2	-	once	CASSEGQVGGYTF	TGTGCCAGCAGTGAAGGTCAGGTGGGTGGCTACACCTTC
TRBV5-4	TRBJ2-2	-	-	CASSLAGIGELFF	TGTGCCAGCAGCTTGGCAGGGATTGGGGAGCTGTTTTTT
TRBV28	TRBJ1-2	-	-	CASSTPGNGYTF	TGTGCCAGCAGTACCCCAGGGAATGGCTACACCTTC
TRBV4-3	TRBJ1-1	-	-	CASSQSPEGNTEAFF	TGCGCCAGCAGCCAAAGCCCGGAGGGAAACACTGAAGCTTTCTTT
TRBV6-5	TRBJ1-5	TRBD1	-	CASSLTGGYQPQHF	TGTGCCAGCAGTCTAACAGGGGGATATCAGCCCCAGCATTTT
TRBV9	TRBJ2-5	-	-	CASSVGAGLETQYF	TGTGCCAGCAGCGTAGGGGCAGGGTTAGAGACCCAGTACTTC
TRBV9	TRBJ2-3	TRBD2	-	CASTPGLAGRDTQYF	TGTGCCAGCACCCCTGGACTAGCGGGGCGAGATACGCAGTATTTT
TRBV5-1	TRBJ2-6	TRBD1	-	CASSFEPQGNGANVLTF	TGCGCCAGCAGCTTCGAACCACAGGGGAACGGGGCCAACGTCCTGACTTTC
TRBV4-1	TRBJ1-6	-	-	CASSRGTDNNSPLHF	TGCGCCAGCAGCCGCGGGACCGACAATAATTCACCCCTCCACTTT